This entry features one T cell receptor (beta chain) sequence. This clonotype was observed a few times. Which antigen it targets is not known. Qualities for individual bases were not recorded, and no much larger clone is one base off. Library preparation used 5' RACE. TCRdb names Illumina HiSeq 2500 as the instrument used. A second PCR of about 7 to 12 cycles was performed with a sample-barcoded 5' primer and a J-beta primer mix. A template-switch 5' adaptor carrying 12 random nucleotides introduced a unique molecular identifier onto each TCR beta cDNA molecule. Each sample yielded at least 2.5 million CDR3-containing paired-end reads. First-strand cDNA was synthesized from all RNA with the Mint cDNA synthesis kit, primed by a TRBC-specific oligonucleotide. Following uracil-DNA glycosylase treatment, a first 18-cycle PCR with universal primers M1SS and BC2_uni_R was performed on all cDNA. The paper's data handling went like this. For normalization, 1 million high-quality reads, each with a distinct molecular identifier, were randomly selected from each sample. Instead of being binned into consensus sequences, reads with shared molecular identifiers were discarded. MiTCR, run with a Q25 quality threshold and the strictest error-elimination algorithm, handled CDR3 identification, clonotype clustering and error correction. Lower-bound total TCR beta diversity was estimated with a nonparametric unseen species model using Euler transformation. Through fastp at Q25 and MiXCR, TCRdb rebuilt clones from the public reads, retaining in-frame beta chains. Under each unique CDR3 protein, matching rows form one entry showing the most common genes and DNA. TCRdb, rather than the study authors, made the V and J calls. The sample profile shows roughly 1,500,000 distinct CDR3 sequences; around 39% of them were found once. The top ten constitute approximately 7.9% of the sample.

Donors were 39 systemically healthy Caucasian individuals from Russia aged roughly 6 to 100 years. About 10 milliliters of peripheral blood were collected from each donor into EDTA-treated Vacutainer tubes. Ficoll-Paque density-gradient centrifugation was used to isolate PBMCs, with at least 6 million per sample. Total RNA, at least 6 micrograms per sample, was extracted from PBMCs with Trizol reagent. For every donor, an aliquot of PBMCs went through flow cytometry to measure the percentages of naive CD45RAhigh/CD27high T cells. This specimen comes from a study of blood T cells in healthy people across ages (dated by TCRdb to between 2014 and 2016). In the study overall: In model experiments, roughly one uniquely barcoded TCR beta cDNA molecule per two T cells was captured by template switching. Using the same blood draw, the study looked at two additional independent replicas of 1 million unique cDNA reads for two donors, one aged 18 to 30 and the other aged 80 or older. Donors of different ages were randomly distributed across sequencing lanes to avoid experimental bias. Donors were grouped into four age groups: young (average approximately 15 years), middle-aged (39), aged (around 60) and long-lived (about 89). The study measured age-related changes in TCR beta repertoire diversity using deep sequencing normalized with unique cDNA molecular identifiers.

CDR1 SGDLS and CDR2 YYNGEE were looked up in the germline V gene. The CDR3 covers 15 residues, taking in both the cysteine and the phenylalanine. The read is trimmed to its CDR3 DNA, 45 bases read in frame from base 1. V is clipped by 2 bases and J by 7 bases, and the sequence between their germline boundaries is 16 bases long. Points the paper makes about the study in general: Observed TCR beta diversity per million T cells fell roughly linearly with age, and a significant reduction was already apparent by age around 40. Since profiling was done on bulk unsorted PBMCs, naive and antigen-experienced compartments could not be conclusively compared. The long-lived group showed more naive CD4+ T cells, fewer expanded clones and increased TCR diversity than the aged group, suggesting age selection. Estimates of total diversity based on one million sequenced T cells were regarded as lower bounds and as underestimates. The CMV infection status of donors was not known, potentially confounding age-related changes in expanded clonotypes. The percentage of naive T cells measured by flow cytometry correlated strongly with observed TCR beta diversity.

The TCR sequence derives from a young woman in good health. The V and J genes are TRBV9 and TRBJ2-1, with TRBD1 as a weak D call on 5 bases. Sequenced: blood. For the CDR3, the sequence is CASSVVGHVTNEQFF. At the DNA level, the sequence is TGTGCCAGCAGCGTGGTCGGACACGTTACAAATGAGCAGTTCTTC.